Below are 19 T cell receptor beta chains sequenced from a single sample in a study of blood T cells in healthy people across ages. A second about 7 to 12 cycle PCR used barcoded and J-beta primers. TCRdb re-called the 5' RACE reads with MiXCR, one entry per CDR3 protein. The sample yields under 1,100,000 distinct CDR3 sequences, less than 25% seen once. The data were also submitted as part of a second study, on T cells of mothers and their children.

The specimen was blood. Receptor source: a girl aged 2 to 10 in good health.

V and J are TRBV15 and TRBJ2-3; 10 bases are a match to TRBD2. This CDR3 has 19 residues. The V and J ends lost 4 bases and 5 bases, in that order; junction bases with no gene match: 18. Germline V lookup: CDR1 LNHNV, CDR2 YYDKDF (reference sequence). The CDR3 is CATSTYTGGLADQRDTQYF. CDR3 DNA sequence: TGTGCCACCAGCACATACACCGGAGGACTAGCGGACCAGAGAGATACGCAGTATTTT.

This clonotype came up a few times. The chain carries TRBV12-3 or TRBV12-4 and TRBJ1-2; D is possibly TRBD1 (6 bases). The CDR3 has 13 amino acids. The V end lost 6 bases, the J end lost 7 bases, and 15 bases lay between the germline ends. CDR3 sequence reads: CASSRDTGFGYTF. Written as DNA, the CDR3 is TGTGCCAGCAGCCGCGATACAGGGTTTGGCTACACCTTC.

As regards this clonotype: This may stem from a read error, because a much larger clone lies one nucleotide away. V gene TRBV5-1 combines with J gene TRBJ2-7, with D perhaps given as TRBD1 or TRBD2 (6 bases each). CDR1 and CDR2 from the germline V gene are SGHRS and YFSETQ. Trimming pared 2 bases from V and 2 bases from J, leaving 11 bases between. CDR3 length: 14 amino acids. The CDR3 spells CASSFEGGTYEQYF. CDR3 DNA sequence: TGCGCCAGCAGCTTCGAGGGGGGTACCTACGAGCAGTACTTC.

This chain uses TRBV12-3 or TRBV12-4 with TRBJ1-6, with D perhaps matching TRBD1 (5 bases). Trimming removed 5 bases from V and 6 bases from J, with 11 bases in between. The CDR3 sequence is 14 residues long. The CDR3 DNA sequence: TGTGCCAGCAGTCCCGGGACCTCTAATTCACCCCTCCACTTT. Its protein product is CASSPGTSNSPLHF.

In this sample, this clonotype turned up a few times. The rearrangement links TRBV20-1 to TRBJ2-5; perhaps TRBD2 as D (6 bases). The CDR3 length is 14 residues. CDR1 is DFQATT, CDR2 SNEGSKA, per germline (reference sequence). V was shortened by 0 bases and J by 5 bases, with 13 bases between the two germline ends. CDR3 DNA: TGCAGTGCTAGAGAGGACGGGAGTCGTGAGACCCAGTACTTC. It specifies CSAREDGSRETQYF.

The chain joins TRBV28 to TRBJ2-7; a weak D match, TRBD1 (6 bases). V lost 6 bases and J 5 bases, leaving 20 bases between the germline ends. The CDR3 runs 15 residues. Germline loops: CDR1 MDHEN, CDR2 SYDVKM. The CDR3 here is CASREGDLGSNEQYF. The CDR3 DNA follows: TGTGCCAGCAGAGAGGGGGACCTAGGGTCCAACGAGCAGTACTTC. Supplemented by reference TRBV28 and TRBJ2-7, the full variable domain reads DVKVTQSSRYLVKRTGEKVFLECVQDMDHENMFWYRQDPGLGLRLIYFSYDVKMKEKGDIPEGYSVSREKKERFSLILESASTNQTSMYLCASREGDLGSNEQYFGPGTRLTVT.

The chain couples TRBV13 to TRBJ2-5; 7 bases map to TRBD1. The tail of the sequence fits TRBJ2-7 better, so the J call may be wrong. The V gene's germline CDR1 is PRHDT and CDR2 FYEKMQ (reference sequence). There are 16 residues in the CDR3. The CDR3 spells CASSLRVGTVTYEQYF. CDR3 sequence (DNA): TGTGCCAGCAGCTTAAGGGTCGGGACAGTCACCTACGAGCAGTACTTC.

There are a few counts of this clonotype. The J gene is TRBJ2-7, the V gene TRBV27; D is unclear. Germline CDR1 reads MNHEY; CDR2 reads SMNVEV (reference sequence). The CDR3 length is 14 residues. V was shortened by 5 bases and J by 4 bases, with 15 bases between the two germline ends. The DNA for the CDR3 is TGTGCCAGCAGTGGTTTAAACAAACCGTACGAGCAGTACTTC. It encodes CASSGLNKPYEQYF.

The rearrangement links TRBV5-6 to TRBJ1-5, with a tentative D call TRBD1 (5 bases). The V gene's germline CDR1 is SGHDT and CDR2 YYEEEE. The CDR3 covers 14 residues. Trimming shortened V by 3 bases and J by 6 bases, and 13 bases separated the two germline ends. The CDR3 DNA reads TGTGCCAGCAGCTCGGACATAAATGGTCAGCCCCAGCATTTT. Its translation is CASSSDINGQPQHF.

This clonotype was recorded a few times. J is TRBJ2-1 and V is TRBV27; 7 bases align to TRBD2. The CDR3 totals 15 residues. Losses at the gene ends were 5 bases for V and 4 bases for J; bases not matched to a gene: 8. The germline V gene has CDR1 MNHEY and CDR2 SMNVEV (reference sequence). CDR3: CASSPSAGPYNEQFF. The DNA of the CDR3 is TGTGCCAGCAGTCCTTCAGCGGGACCTTACAATGAGCAGTTCTTC.

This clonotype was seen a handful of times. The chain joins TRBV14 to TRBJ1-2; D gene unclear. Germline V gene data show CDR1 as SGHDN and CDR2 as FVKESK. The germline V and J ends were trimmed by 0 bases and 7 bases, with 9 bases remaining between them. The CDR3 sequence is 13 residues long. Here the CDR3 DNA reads TGTGCCAGCAGCCAAGATTTGAGGCTTGGCTACACCTTC. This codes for CASSQDLRLGYTF.

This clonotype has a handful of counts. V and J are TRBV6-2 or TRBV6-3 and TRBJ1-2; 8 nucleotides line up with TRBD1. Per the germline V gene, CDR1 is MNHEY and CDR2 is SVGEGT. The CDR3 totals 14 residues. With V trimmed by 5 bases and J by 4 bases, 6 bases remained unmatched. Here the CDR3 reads CASSRDGQGYGYTF. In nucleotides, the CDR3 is TGTGCCAGCAGTCGGGATGGACAGGGCTATGGCTACACCTTC.

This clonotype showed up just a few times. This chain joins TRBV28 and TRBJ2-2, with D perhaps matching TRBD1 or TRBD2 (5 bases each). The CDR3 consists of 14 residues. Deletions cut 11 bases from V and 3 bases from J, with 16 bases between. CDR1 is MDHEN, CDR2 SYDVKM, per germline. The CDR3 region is CAGTGTEDTGELFF. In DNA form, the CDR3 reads TGTGCCGGCACCGGGACGGAGGACACCGGGGAGCTGTTTTTT. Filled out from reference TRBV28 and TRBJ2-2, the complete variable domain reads DVKVTQSSRYLVKRTGEKVFLECVQDMDHENMFWYRQDPGLGLRLIYFSYDVKMKEKGDIPEGYSVSREKKERFSLILESASTNQTSMYLCAGTGTEDTGELFFGEGSRLTVL.

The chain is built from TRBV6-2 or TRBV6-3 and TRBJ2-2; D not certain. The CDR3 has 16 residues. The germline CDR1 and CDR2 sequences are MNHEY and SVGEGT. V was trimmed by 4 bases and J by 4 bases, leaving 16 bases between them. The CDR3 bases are TGTGCCAGCAGTTCTTTCCCGGACGAGATCACCGGGGAGCTGTTTTTT. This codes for CASSSFPDEITGELFF.

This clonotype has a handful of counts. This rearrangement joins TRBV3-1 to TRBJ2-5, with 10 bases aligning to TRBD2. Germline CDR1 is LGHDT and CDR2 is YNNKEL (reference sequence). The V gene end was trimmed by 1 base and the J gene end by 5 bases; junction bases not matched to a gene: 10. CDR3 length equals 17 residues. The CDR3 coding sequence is TGTGCCAGCAGCCAAGCTTTCTCTAGCGGGAGTAGGGAGACCCAGTACTTC. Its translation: CASSQAFSSGSRETQYF.

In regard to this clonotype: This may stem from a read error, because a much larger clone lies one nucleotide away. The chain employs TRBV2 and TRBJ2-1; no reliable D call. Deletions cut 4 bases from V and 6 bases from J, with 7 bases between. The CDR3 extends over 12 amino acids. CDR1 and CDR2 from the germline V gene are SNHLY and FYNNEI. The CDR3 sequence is CASSGLSNEQFF. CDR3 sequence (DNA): TGTGCCAGCAGTGGACTCTCCAATGAGCAGTTCTTC. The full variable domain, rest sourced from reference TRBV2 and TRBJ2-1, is EPEVTQTPSHQVTQMGQEVILRCVPISNHLYFYWYRQILGQKVEFLVSFYNNEISEKSEIFDDQFSVERPDGSNFTLKIRSTKLEDSAMYFCASSGLSNEQFFGPGTRLTVL.

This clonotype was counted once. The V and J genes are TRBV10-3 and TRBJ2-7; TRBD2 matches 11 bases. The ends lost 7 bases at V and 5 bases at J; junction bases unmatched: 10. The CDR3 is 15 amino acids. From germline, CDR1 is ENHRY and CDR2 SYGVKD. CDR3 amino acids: CAINIALAGVHEQYF. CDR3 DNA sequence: TGTGCCATCAATATAGCACTAGCGGGAGTCCACGAGCAGTACTTC.

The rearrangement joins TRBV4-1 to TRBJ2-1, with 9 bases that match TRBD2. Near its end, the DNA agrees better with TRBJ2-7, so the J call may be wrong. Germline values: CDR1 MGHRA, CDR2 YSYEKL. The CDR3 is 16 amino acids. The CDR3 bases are TGCGCCAGCAGCCAAGAGGTGTCTAGCGGGAACTACGAGCAGTACTTC. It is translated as CASSQEVSSGNYEQYF.

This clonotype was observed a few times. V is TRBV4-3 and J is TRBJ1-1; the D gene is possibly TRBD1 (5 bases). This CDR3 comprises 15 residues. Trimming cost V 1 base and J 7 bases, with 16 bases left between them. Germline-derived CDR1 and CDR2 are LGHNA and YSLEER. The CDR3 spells CASSQVGGRTFEAFF. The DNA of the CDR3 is TGCGCCAGCAGCCAAGTGGGGGGGAGAACCTTTGAAGCTTTCTTT.